This T cell receptor beta chain is drawn from a study of blood T cell repertoires in COVID-19. Study-wide background: Samples of COVID-19 (acute and convalescent) were obtained from the United States, Italy and Spain. PBMCs, B-cell-depleted T cells, or T cells were the source of the cDNA or gDNA that made up the material.

Authors' processing steps: Cell counts per sample came from amplifying reference gene primers. Assay used: immunoSEQ multiplex PCR; TCRdb lists only in-frame clones, some missing. The V and J calls and clone size were taken over from that table, and D and trimming were inferred from the DNA. The table records 61,000 or so clones, about 80% of them present only once. V was pared by 3 bases and J by 4 bases, with 9 bases between. The germline V gene has CDR1 MNHNS and CDR2 SASEGT. This CDR3 is 13 amino acids long. The source material was peripheral blood. The TCR sequence derives from a woman aged 80 or over with acute or convalescent COVID-19. This sequence joins TRBV6-1 and TRBJ1-1; D is unclear. The CDR3 here is CASSETDTTEAFF. The DNA of the CDR3 is TGTGCCAGCAGTGAGACTGATACCACTGAAGCTTTCTTT.